Listed here are 5 T cell receptor beta chains from one sample, sequenced in a study of T cell responses to AZD1222 COVID-19 vaccine. Repertoires were generated with immunoSEQ multiplex PCR, while TCRdb's copy carries only in-frame clones and drops some. There are around 110,000 clones in the sample; around nine tenths occur only once, and roughly 6% lies in the top ten. This material consisted of peripheral blood, taken 28 days after the second AZD1222 dose. All receptors come from an adult who received the AZD1222 COVID-19 vaccine.

The V and J genes are TRBV7-8 and TRBJ1-5, with D unclear. The CDR3 is 15 amino acids. Germline V gives CDR1 SGHVS, CDR2 FQNEAQ. Trimming took off 1 base at V and 3 bases at J, with 10 bases between the two ends. CDR3 bases: TGTGCCAGCAGCTTAGATAGGATGAACAATCAGCCCCAGCATTTT. Translated: CASSLDRMNNQPQHF.

In its sample, this clone was seen once. The V gene is TRBV4-3, the J gene TRBJ2-7, with D hard to call. Germline assignment: CDR1 LGHNA and CDR2 YSLEER. V was trimmed by 3 bases and J by 2 bases, leaving 11 bases between them. This CDR3 region has 14 residues. The CDR3 spells CASSQGSTAYEQYF. The CDR3 DNA reads TGCGCCAGCAGCCAGGGCTCCACCGCCTACGAGCAGTACTTC.

The rearrangement uses TRBV9 and TRBJ2-3; D is unresolved. Trimming removed 4 bases at V and 3 bases at J, with 3 bases between. This CDR3 spans 11 amino acids. From germline, CDR1 is SGDLS and CDR2 YYNGEE. The CDR3 coding sequence is TGTGCCAGCAGCATAACAGATACGCAGTATTTT. It is translated as CASSITDTQYF. The full variable domain, its missing parts supplied by reference TRBV9 and TRBJ2-3, is DSGVTQTPKHLITATGQRVTLRCSPRSGDLSVYWYQQSLDQGLQFLIQYYNGEERAKGNILERFSAQQFPDLHSELNLSSLELGDSALYFCASSITDTQYFGPGTRLTVL.

The rearrangement joins TRBV28 to TRBJ1-3; a weak D match, TRBD1 (6 bases). The CDR3 is 15 residues long. Germline CDR1 reads MDHEN; CDR2 reads SYDVKM. Trimming stripped 5 bases from V and 1 base from J, with 12 bases between. Written as DNA, the CDR3 is TGTGCCAGCAGTCCCTCCACAGGGTCTGGAAACACCATATATTTT. This sequence encodes CASSPSTGSGNTIYF.

The rearrangement uses TRBV5-1 and TRBJ2-7; 7 bases are a match to TRBD2. The CDR3 sequence is 18 residues long. V trimming: 1 base; J trimming: 3 bases; junction bases outside the gene matches: 16. Germline V lookup: CDR1 SGHRS, CDR2 YFSETQ. In DNA, the CDR3 is TGCGCCAGCAGCTTGCCCCGGAATTTGTCGGGGGGTAGCTACGAGCAGTACTTC. The encoded protein is CASSLPRNLSGGSYEQYF. The full variable domain, its missing parts supplied by reference TRBV5-1 and TRBJ2-7, is KAGVTQTPRYLIKTRGQQVTLSCSPISGHRSVSWYQQTPGQGLQFLFEYFSETQRNKGNFPGRFSGRQFSNSRSEMNVSTLELGDSALYLCASSLPRNLSGGSYEQYFGPGTRLTVT.